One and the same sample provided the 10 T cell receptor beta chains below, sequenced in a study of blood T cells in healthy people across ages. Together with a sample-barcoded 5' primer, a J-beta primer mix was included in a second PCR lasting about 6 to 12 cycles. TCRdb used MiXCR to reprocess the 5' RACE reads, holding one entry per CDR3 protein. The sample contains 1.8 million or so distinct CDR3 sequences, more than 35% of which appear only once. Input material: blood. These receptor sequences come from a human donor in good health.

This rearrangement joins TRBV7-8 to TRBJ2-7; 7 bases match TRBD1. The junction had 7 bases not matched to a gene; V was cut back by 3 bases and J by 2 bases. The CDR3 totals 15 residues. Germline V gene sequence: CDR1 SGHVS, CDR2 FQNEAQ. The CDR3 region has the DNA TGTGCCAGCAGCTTGGGACAGCTGGGGACCTACGAGCAGTACTTC. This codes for CASSLGQLGTYEQYF.

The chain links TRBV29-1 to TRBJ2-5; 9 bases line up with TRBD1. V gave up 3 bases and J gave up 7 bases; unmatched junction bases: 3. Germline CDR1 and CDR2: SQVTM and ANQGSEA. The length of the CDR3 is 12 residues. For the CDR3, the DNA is TGCAGCGTTGATAAGGGACAGGGGACCCAGTACTTC. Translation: CSVDKGQGTQYF.

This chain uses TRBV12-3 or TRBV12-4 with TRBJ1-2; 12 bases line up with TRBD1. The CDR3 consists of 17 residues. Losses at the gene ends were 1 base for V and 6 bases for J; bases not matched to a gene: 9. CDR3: CASSLGDRGRIFDGYTF. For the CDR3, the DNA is TGTGCCAGCAGTTTAGGGGACAGGGGGCGTATATTCGATGGCTACACCTTC.

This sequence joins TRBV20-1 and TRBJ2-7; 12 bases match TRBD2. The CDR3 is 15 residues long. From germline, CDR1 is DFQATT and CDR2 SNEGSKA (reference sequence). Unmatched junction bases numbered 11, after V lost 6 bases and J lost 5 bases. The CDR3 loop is CSALKLAGGRDEQYF. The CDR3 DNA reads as TGCAGTGCCTTAAAACTAGCGGGGGGACGCGACGAGCAGTACTTC.

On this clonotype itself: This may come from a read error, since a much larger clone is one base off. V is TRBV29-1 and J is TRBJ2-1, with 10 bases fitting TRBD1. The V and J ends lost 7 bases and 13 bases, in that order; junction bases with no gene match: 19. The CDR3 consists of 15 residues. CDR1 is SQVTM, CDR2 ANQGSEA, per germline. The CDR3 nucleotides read TGCAGCGCTGTGACAGGGGGCAATTTTGGAGAGACCCAGTTCTTC. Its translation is CSAVTGGNFGETQFF.

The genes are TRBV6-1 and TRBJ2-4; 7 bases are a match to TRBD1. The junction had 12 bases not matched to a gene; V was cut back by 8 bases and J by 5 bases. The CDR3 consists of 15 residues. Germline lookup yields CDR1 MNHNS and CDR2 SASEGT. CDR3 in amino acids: CASGVFTGTENIQYF. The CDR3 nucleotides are TGTGCCAGCGGTGTCTTCACCGGGACAGAAAACATTCAGTACTTC.

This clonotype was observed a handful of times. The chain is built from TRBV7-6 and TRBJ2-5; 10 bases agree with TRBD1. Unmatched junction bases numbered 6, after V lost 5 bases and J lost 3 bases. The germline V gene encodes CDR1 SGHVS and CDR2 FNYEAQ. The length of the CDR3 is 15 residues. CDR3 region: CASSRPGTGEETQYF. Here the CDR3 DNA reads TGTGCCAGCAGCCGGCCCGGGACAGGGGAAGAGACCCAGTACTTC.

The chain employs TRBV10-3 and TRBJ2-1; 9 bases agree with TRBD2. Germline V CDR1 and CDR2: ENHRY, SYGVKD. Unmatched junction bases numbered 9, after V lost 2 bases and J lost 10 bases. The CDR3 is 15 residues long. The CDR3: CAISELHPSGGEQFF. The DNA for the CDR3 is TGTGCCATCAGTGAGCTACATCCCAGCGGGGGGGAGCAGTTCTTC.

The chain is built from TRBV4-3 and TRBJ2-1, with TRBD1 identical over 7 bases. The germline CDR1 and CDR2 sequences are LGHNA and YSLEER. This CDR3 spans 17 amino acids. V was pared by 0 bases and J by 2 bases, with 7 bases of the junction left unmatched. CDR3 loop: CASSQDRGQGAYNEQFF. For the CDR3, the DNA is TGCGCCAGCAGCCAAGATAGAGGGCAGGGGGCCTACAATGAGCAGTTCTTC.

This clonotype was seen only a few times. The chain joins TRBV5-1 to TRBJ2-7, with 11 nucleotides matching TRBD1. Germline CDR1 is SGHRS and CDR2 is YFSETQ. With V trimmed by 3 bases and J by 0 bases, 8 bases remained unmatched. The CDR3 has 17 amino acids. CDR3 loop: CASSSMWTGGLSYEQYF. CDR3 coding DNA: TGCGCCAGCAGCTCGATGTGGACAGGGGGCCTCTCCTACGAGCAGTACTTC.